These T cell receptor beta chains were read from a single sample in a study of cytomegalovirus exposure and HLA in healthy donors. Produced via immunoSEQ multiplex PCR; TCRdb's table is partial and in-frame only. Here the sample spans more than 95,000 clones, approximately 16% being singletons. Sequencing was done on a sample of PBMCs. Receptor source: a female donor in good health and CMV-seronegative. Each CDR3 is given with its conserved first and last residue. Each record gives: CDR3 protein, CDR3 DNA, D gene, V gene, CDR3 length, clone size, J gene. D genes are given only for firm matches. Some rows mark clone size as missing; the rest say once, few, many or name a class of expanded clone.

CSVEGGDRSVDEQFF	TGCAGCGTTGAAGGTGGCGACAGGTCCGTGGATGAGCAGTTCTTC	.	TRBV29-1	15	few	TRBJ2-1
CASSSPSGSQETQYF	TGTGCCAGCAGTTCTCCTAGCGGTTCACAAGAGACCCAGTACTTC	TRBD2	TRBV6-5	15	.	TRBJ2-5
CAISGSRESNYGYTF	TGTGCCATCAGTGGGTCGAGGGAGAGTAACTATGGCTACACCTTC	.	TRBV10-3	15	.	TRBJ1-2
CASSLGQGRGTDTQYF	TGCGCCAGCAGCTTGGGGCAGGGTAGGGGCACAGATACGCAGTATTTT	.	TRBV5-1	16	.	TRBJ2-3
CATSRDPRGRDQPQHF	TGTGCCACCAGCAGAGACCCCAGGGGTAGGGATCAGCCCCAGCATTTT	.	TRBV15	16	.	TRBJ1-5
CASSLSGTSGATDTQYF	TGCGCCAGCAGCCTATCCGGGACTAGCGGGGCTACAGATACGCAGTATTTT	TRBD2	TRBV4-1	17	once	TRBJ2-3
CASSNGLAETQYF	TGTGCCAGCAGCAACGGACTAGCGGAGACCCAGTACTTC	TRBD2	TRBV7-3	13	.	TRBJ2-5
CASSRDHTGGPGNEQFF	TGCGCCAGCAGCCGCGACCACACGGGGGGGCCGGGGAATGAGCAGTTCTTC	TRBD2	TRBV4-3	17	few	TRBJ2-1
CASSPPDRVKGYTF	TGTGCCAGCTCACCACCGGACAGGGTGAAAGGCTACACCTTC	TRBD1	TRBV18	14	few	TRBJ1-2
CASSVQAGMADTQYF	TGTGCCAGCAGCGTACAGGCAGGAATGGCAGATACGCAGTATTTT	.	TRBV9	15	few	TRBJ2-3
CASSMLAQGGYGYTF	TGTGCCAGTAGTATGTTGGCCCAGGGTGGCTATGGCTACACCTTC	.	TRBV19	15	few	TRBJ1-2
CASSRGQSGPGEQFF	TGTGCCAGCAGCCGGGGACAGAGTGGCCCGGGAGAGCAGTTCTTC	TRBD1	TRBV4-2	15	few	TRBJ2-1
CASSLRLASNTGELFF	TGCGCCAGCAGCTTAAGACTAGCGTCGAACACCGGGGAGCTGTTTTTT	TRBD2	TRBV5-1	16	few	TRBJ2-2
CASSRVHDQETQYF	TGTGCCAGTAGCAGGGTACACGACCAAGAGACCCAGTACTTC	.	TRBV19	14	.	TRBJ2-5
CASSFLAGVGTGELFF	TGTGCCAGCAGCTTTCTAGCGGGAGTGGGCACCGGGGAGCTGTTTTTT	TRBD2	TRBV5-6	16	.	TRBJ2-2
CASSLPTGYGNEKLFF	TGTGCCAGCAGTCTCCCCACAGGGTACGGGAATGAAAAACTGTTTTTT	.	TRBV28	16	.	TRBJ1-4
CASSQGSNSYNEQFF	TGCGCCAGCAGCCAAGGGAGCAACTCCTACAATGAGCAGTTCTTC	.	TRBV4-1	15	few	TRBJ2-1
CASSANPTGTEAFF	TGTGCCAGCAGCGCGAATCCCACAGGGACTGAAGCTTTCTTT	.	TRBV7-9	14	.	TRBJ1-1
CASSVGDNSYEQYF	TGTGCCAGCAGCGTAGGTGACAACTCCTACGAGCAGTACTTC	.	TRBV9	14	few	TRBJ2-7
CASSHKEGTSGSDEQYF	TGCGCCAGCAGCCACAAGGAGGGGACTAGCGGGTCGGACGAGCAGTACTTC	TRBD2	TRBV4-1	17	few	TRBJ2-7
CASSANGGYTF	TGTGCCAGCAGCGCCAACGGTGGCTACACCTTC	.	TRBV5-4	11	.	TRBJ1-2
CASSPRQIQETQYF	TGTGCCAGCAGCCCCCGACAGATCCAAGAGACCCAGTACTTC	.	TRBV7-9	14	.	TRBJ2-5
CASRIGTGGYEQYF	TGTGCCAGCAGAATTGGAACAGGGGGCTACGAGCAGTACTTC	TRBD1	TRBV27	14	.	TRBJ2-7
CASSSRLASEQYF	TGTGCCAGCAGCTCCAGACTAGCCAGCGAGCAGTACTTC	TRBD2	TRBV14	13	.	TRBJ2-7
CAWTYPSGRGYTF	TGTGCCTGGACCTACCCCTCAGGTCGTGGCTACACCTTC	.	TRBV30	13	.	TRBJ1-2
CASSSNHKRLRSYNEQFF	TGTGCCAGCAGCTCGAACCATAAAAGACTGAGGTCCTACAATGAGCAGTTCTTC	.	TRBV7-2	18	.	TRBJ2-1
CASSLGQQEKLFF	TGCGCCAGCAGCTTGGGACAGCAAGAAAAACTGTTTTTT	.	TRBV5-1	13	.	TRBJ1-4
CAWSPFRGPTEAFF	TGTGCCTGGAGCCCTTTCAGGGGGCCCACTGAAGCTTTCTTT	TRBD1	TRBV30	14	few	TRBJ1-1
CASSLNIDRATVMNTEAFF	TGTGCCAGCAGCCTGAATATTGACAGGGCTACTGTGATGAACACTGAAGCTTTCTTT	TRBD1	TRBV7-8	19	.	TRBJ1-1
CASSEISKSSYNEQFF	TGTGCCAGCAGTGAAATCTCTAAGAGCTCCTACAATGAGCAGTTCTTC	.	TRBV2	16	.	TRBJ2-1
CASSLPGGGGYGYTF	TGTGCCAGCAGCTTGCCGGGAGGGGGTGGCTATGGCTACACCTTC	.	TRBV5-4	15	few	TRBJ1-2
CASSNQYEQYF	TGTGCCAGCAGTAATCAGTACGAGCAGTACTTC	.	TRBV7-9	11	.	TRBJ2-7
CASSQVRDNGYTF	TGCGCCAGCAGCCAAGTCAGGGACAATGGCTACACCTTC	.	TRBV4-1	13	.	TRBJ1-2
CASSLAGDTQYF	TGCGCCAGCAGCTTGGCCGGGGATACGCAGTATTTT	.	TRBV5-1	12	.	TRBJ2-3
CASSSRGGAFF	TGTGCCAGCAGTTCAAGAGGGGGAGCTTTCTTT	.	TRBV6-5	11	.	TRBJ1-1
CSVPRQSPRYGYTF	TGCAGCGTGCCTCGACAGAGCCCGCGCTATGGCTACACCTTC	.	TRBV29-1	14	few	TRBJ1-2
CASSQGLADNSYEQYF	TGTGCCAGCAGCCAAGGACTAGCGGATAATTCCTACGAGCAGTACTTC	TRBD2	TRBV4-2	16	large	TRBJ2-7
CAWSKQGDTEAFF	TGTGCCTGGAGCAAACAGGGGGACACTGAAGCTTTCTTT	TRBD1	TRBV30	13	.	TRBJ1-1
CASSPPTAYEQYF	TGCGCCAGCAGCCCCCCTACAGCATACGAGCAGTACTTC	.	TRBV5-1	13	few	TRBJ2-7
CASSLTGSNQPQHF	TGTGCCAGCAGCTTGACCGGTAGCAATCAGCCCCAGCATTTT	.	TRBV5-5	14	.	TRBJ1-5
CASSPFYGIDEKLFF	TGTGCCAGCTCACCCTTCTACGGGATCGATGAAAAACTGTTTTTT	.	TRBV18	15	few	TRBJ1-4